The rows below give T cell receptor beta chains drawn from one sample of a study of T cells after posttransplantation cyclophosphamide. This table comes from immunoSEQ multiplex PCR, and its TCRdb copy is limited to in-frame clones, with some not included. Altogether 7,500 to 9,500 clones are present, roughly 89% being singletons, with the ten largest covering over 1.5%. Sequencing was carried out using memory CD4+ T cells sorted from PBMCs. The receptors derive from a woman aged 55-75 years in good health, CMV-negative, and a related stem cell transplant donor. CDR3s include the opening cysteine and the closing phenylalanine or tryptophan. The order of the fields is D gene, J gene, V gene, clone size, CDR3 DNA, CDR3 protein. D genes are given only for firm matches. Rows give clone size only sometimes, using once, few, many, or a class for an expanded clone.

d_gene: NA; j_gene: TRBJ1-1; v_gene: TRBV9; abundance: NA; CDR3nt: TGTGCCAGCAGTCCTTCGGGAGGTTTTAACACTGAAGCTTTCTTT; CDR3aa: CASSPSGGFNTEAFF
d_gene: TRBD1; j_gene: TRBJ2-1; v_gene: TRBV9; abundance: NA; CDR3nt: TGTGCCAGCAGCGTCCGGGACAGGGTTGGGGGCGAGCAGTTCTTC; CDR3aa: CASSVRDRVGGEQFF
d_gene: NA; j_gene: TRBJ1-6; v_gene: TRBV6-1; abundance: NA; CDR3nt: TGTGCCAGCAGTGGGCTCGATAATTCCCCCCTCCACTTT; CDR3aa: CASSGLDNSPLHF
d_gene: NA; j_gene: TRBJ2-2; v_gene: TRBV7-8; abundance: NA; CDR3nt: TGTGCCAGCAGCTTCCCAGGGGGTGGAGCGGGACAGGCCGGGGAGCTGTTTTTT; CDR3aa: CASSFPGGGAGQAGELFF
d_gene: NA; j_gene: TRBJ1-3; v_gene: TRBV30; abundance: once; CDR3nt: TGTGCCTGGAAGGGGGAGCCTGGAAACACCATATATTTT; CDR3aa: CAWKGEPGNTIYF
d_gene: TRBD1; j_gene: TRBJ1-2; v_gene: TRBV10-3; abundance: once; CDR3nt: TGTGCCATCAGCCCCGGGACAGGGTTAAACTATGGCTACACCTTC; CDR3aa: CAISPGTGLNYGYTF
d_gene: NA; j_gene: TRBJ2-1; v_gene: TRBV28; abundance: NA; CDR3nt: TGTGCCAGCAGGGGGGCCACAGGGTACAATGAGCAGTTCTTC; CDR3aa: CASRGATGYNEQFF
d_gene: NA; j_gene: TRBJ2-1; v_gene: TRBV5-1; abundance: few; CDR3nt: TGCGCCAGCCGGGACTGGAATGAGCAGTTCTTC; CDR3aa: CASRDWNEQFF
d_gene: TRBD2; j_gene: TRBJ2-1; v_gene: TRBV11-3; abundance: once; CDR3nt: TGTGCCAGCAGCCTTAGCGGGAACTCCTACAATGAGCAGTTCTTC; CDR3aa: CASSLSGNSYNEQFF
d_gene: TRBD1; j_gene: TRBJ2-7; v_gene: TRBV6-1; abundance: NA; CDR3nt: TGTGCCAGCAGACCTGACAGGGTGGGGGAGCAGTACTTC; CDR3aa: CASRPDRVGEQYF
d_gene: TRBD2; j_gene: TRBJ2-5; v_gene: TRBV4-2; abundance: NA; CDR3nt: TGTGCCAGCAGCCGGGCTAGCGGGAAGGGAGAGACCCAGTACTTC; CDR3aa: CASSRASGKGETQYF
d_gene: TRBD1; j_gene: TRBJ2-3; v_gene: TRBV5-1; abundance: NA; CDR3nt: TGCGCCAGCAGCTTGGTAGGGACAGGGGAGGCAGATACGCAGTATTTT; CDR3aa: CASSLVGTGEADTQYF
d_gene: TRBD2; j_gene: TRBJ2-7; v_gene: TRBV5-4; abundance: NA; CDR3nt: TGTGCCAGCAGCTTGGGAGGTAGCGGGACTGAGTACTTC; CDR3aa: CASSLGGSGTEYF
d_gene: TRBD1; j_gene: TRBJ2-3; v_gene: TRBV7-2; abundance: NA; CDR3nt: TGTGCCAGCAGCCCGCCGACAGGGGTAGGGGATACGCAGTATTTT; CDR3aa: CASSPPTGVGDTQYF
d_gene: NA; j_gene: TRBJ2-4; v_gene: TRBV2; abundance: NA; CDR3nt: TGTGCCAGCAAAAGAGACGCCGCTGCGGACATTCAGTACTTC; CDR3aa: CASKRDAAADIQYF
d_gene: TRBD1; j_gene: TRBJ1-1; v_gene: TRBV28; abundance: NA; CDR3nt: TGTGCCAGCAGTAAACAGGGGCTGGGGACTGAAGCTTTCTTT; CDR3aa: CASSKQGLGTEAFF
d_gene: NA; j_gene: TRBJ2-4; v_gene: TRBV28; abundance: NA; CDR3nt: TGTGCCAGCAGTCATAGCGGAGTCGGGAACATTCAGTACTTC; CDR3aa: CASSHSGVGNIQYF
d_gene: NA; j_gene: TRBJ2-7; v_gene: TRBV11-2; abundance: NA; CDR3nt: TGTGCCAGCAGCCCCCTTGGGGGGCGGGACTACTACGAGCAGTACTTC; CDR3aa: CASSPLGGRDYYEQYF
d_gene: NA; j_gene: TRBJ1-2; v_gene: TRBV28; abundance: NA; CDR3nt: TGTGCCACCCAAAACCCACGGGGCTATGGCTACACCTTC; CDR3aa: CATQNPRGYGYTF
d_gene: NA; j_gene: TRBJ2-3; v_gene: TRBV4-3; abundance: once; CDR3nt: TGCGCCAGCAGCCAAGATAGCGTCCCTACTTCTACAGATACGCAGTATTTT; CDR3aa: CASSQDSVPTSTDTQYF
d_gene: NA; j_gene: TRBJ2-1; v_gene: TRBV29-1; abundance: NA; CDR3nt: TGCAGCTCAGAAAGGGGTGTCGGTTACAATGAGCAGTTCTTC; CDR3aa: CSSERGVGYNEQFF
d_gene: NA; j_gene: TRBJ1-1; v_gene: TRBV28; abundance: NA; CDR3nt: TGTGCCAGCAGTCCCCCTCTGTTGTCCACTGAAGCTTTCTTT; CDR3aa: CASSPPLLSTEAFF
d_gene: NA; j_gene: TRBJ2-7; v_gene: TRBV6-5; abundance: NA; CDR3nt: TGTGCCAGCAGCCGCGGACTTTACGAGCAGTACTTC; CDR3aa: CASSRGLYEQYF
d_gene: NA; j_gene: TRBJ2-1; v_gene: TRBV28; abundance: NA; CDR3nt: TGTGCCAGCAGTTTAATTAGCCAGCTAAACAATGAGCAGTTCTTC; CDR3aa: CASSLISQLNNEQFF
d_gene: TRBD2; j_gene: TRBJ2-4; v_gene: TRBV19; abundance: few; CDR3nt: TGTGCCACTGTAGCGGGAACCAAAAACATTCAGTACTTC; CDR3aa: CATVAGTKNIQYF
d_gene: NA; j_gene: TRBJ1-6; v_gene: TRBV15; abundance: NA; CDR3nt: TGTGCCACCAGCAGAGATTCGCCCACCGGGTCCTATAATTCCCCCCTCCACTTT; CDR3aa: CATSRDSPTGSYNSPLHF
d_gene: TRBD1; j_gene: TRBJ2-1; v_gene: TRBV7-8; abundance: NA; CDR3nt: TGTGCCAGCAGCTTCGGACAGGGCTGGTACAATGAGCAGTTCTTC; CDR3aa: CASSFGQGWYNEQFF
d_gene: TRBD2; j_gene: TRBJ2-7; v_gene: TRBV28; abundance: NA; CDR3nt: TGTGCCAGCAGAAAAAAACTAGCGGGAGGGGCCGAGCAGTACTTC; CDR3aa: CASRKKLAGGAEQYF
d_gene: NA; j_gene: TRBJ2-4; v_gene: TRBV2; abundance: NA; CDR3nt: TGTGCCAGCAGTCCCAGGGCGGCTGGAAAAAACATTCAGTACTTC; CDR3aa: CASSPRAAGKNIQYF
d_gene: TRBD2; j_gene: TRBJ2-7; v_gene: TRBV11-3; abundance: NA; CDR3nt: TGTGCCAGCAGCTCGGCCGGGACTAGCGGGAGTTACGAGCAGTACTTC; CDR3aa: CASSSAGTSGSYEQYF
d_gene: TRBD1; j_gene: TRBJ2-7; v_gene: TRBV2; abundance: NA; CDR3nt: TGTGCCAGCTTGCGGACAGGCTACGAGCAGTACTTC; CDR3aa: CASLRTGYEQYF
d_gene: TRBD1; j_gene: TRBJ1-5; v_gene: TRBV6-1; abundance: NA; CDR3nt: TGTGCCAGCAGGGTAACAGGGGTCGGTCAGCCCCAGCATTTT; CDR3aa: CASRVTGVGQPQHF
d_gene: TRBD1; j_gene: TRBJ1-2; v_gene: TRBV30; abundance: once; CDR3nt: TGTGCCTACTCTCCGGGACAGGGGTATGGCTACACCTTC; CDR3aa: CAYSPGQGYGYTF
d_gene: TRBD1; j_gene: TRBJ2-1; v_gene: TRBV6-1; abundance: NA; CDR3nt: TGTGCCAGCAGTGAAGGGAACCGCCGACAGGGGGCTTCGAATGAGCAGTTCTTC; CDR3aa: CASSEGNRRQGASNEQFF
d_gene: NA; j_gene: TRBJ1-4; v_gene: TRBV30; abundance: few; CDR3nt: TGTGCCTGGGGGGGGACTAATGAAAAACTGTTTTTT; CDR3aa: CAWGGTNEKLFF
d_gene: TRBD2; j_gene: TRBJ2-1; v_gene: TRBV6-1; abundance: NA; CDR3nt: TGTGCCAGCAGTGAACTCCGGGGGGGCCGGTACAATGAGCAGTTCTTC; CDR3aa: CASSELRGGRYNEQFF
d_gene: NA; j_gene: TRBJ2-3; v_gene: TRBV7-9; abundance: NA; CDR3nt: TGTGCCAGCAGCTTAGTTTGGCGGGGGCCGGGGACAGATACGCAGTATTTT; CDR3aa: CASSLVWRGPGTDTQYF
d_gene: NA; j_gene: TRBJ1-4; v_gene: TRBV2; abundance: NA; CDR3nt: TGTGCCAGCAGCTCAGGGTGGGGAAATGAAAAACTGTTTTTT; CDR3aa: CASSSGWGNEKLFF